The 12 T cell receptor beta chains presented below share a single source sample, sequenced in a study of post-analysis software for immune sequencing data. Libraries were made from TCR beta cDNA, and they carried unique molecular identifiers. One entry per CDR3 protein results from TCRdb running MiXCR on the PCR reads. The table records 400,000 to 500,000 distinct CDR3 sequences, approximately 38% of them present only once. General study points: A few TRBV segments appeared more often in patients than in controls, and TRBV5-6, TRBV5-1 and TRBV20-1 were among these.

Their target antigens are unknown. Specimen: blood. These receptors were collected from a girl aged 2 to 9 with multiple sclerosis.

Only one count was recorded for this clonotype. This chain joins TRBV19 and TRBJ2-7; 7 nucleotides agree with TRBD1. The CDR3 totals 14 residues. V shed 5 bases and J 5 bases; nucleotides not matched to a gene: 9. Germline loops: CDR1 LNHDA, CDR2 SQIVND (reference sequence). CDR3 coding DNA: TGTGCCAGTAGTTTGACAGGGCGTTTGGACGAGCAGTACTTC. Protein product: CASSLTGRLDEQYF. The variable domain in full, with the rest retrieved from reference TRBV19 and TRBJ2-7, is DGGITQSPKYLFRKEGQNVTLSCEQNLNHDAMYWYRQDPGQGLRLIYYSQIVNDFQKGDIAEGYSVSREKKESFPLTVTSAQKNPTAFYLCASSLTGRLDEQYFGPGTRLTVT.

The chain joins TRBV5-1 to TRBJ1-5; D possibly corresponds to TRBD1 (6 bases). CDR1 and CDR2 (germline): SGHRS, YFSETQ. This CDR3 is 14 amino acids long. V lost 4 bases to trimming and J lost 3 bases, with 11 bases between them. CDR3 sequence: CASSPGQNNQPQHF. The CDR3 DNA follows: TGCGCCAGCAGCCCAGGACAGAACAATCAGCCCCAGCATTTT.

The rearrangement joins TRBV20-1 to TRBJ1-1; D not certain. The CDR3 has 10 amino acids. The germline V gene has CDR1 DFQATT and CDR2 SNEGSKA (reference sequence). Trimming pared 4 bases from V and 8 bases from J, leaving 8 bases between. CDR3 bases: TGCAGTGCTATGTATGAAGAAGCTTTCTTT. Its protein is CSAMYEEAFF.

CDR3 bases: TGTGCCAGCAGTTTACAGGGTTCAGGGTCCGAGCAGTACTTC. Amino acids: CASSLQGSGSEQYF. This chain joins TRBV12-3 or TRBV12-4 and TRBJ2-5; a weak D match, TRBD1 (5 bases). The end of the DNA fits TRBJ2-7 better, so the J call may be wrong. This CDR3 has 14 residues.

The chain combines TRBV4-1 with TRBJ2-7; D is unresolved. Trimming removed 1 base from V and 2 bases from J, with 6 bases in between. The germline V gene has CDR1 MGHRA and CDR2 YSYEKL. The CDR3 is 13 amino acids. CDR3 nucleotide sequence: TGCGCCAGCAGCCAAGTGGGCACCTACGAGCAGTACTTC. Protein: CASSQVGTYEQYF.

Of note for this clonotype: Compared with germline, one end of the junction differs, possibly owing to a read error. The CDR3 spells CSPRESSPDTQYF. The CDR3 DNA sequence: TGTTCCCCCCGGGAGAGTAGCCCAGATACGCAGTATTTT. The chain has TRBV20-1 and TRBJ2-3; maybe TRBD2 (6 bases). Germline assignment: CDR1 DFQATT and CDR2 SNEGSKA (reference sequence). CDR3 length: 13 residues.

This sequence joins TRBV5-5 and TRBJ2-1; D tentatively reads TRBD1 or TRBD2 (5 bases each). Germline CDR1 and CDR2: SGHKS and YYEKEE (reference sequence). Deletions cut 0 bases from V and 11 bases from J, with 18 bases between. The CDR3 totals 15 residues. The CDR3: CASSLGDRLNTQQFF. CDR3 DNA: TGTGCCAGCAGCTTGGGGGACCGCCTGAACACCCAGCAGTTCTTC.

The chain is built from TRBV12-3 or TRBV12-4 and TRBJ2-1; possible D gene TRBD2, 5 bases. V gave up 3 bases and J gave up 4 bases, with 13 bases separating them. The CDR3 is 15 amino acids. The CDR3 here is CASSLDSSPYNEQFF. The CDR3 DNA follows: TGTGCCAGCAGTTTGGACTCCTCCCCATACAATGAGCAGTTCTTC.

The CDR3 DNA reads TGTGCCAGCAGTTTTCCGGGCAGGGGTGAAGAGCAGTACTTC. It translates to CASSFPGRGEEQYF. The chain links TRBV6-5 to TRBJ2-7; D perhaps matches TRBD1 (6 bases). The CDR3 consists of 14 residues. The V gene lost 4 bases and the J gene lost 7 bases, with 17 bases spanning the gap. Germline V CDR1 and CDR2: MNHEY, SVGAGI.

V gene TRBV2 combines with J gene TRBJ2-3, with TRBD2 identical over 12 bases. The CDR3 consists of 17 residues. V shed 2 bases, J shed 6 bases, and the junction held 9 bases outside the gene matches. Germline V gives CDR1 SNHLY, CDR2 FYNNEI. The CDR3 sequence: CASSELGLAGARDTQYF. The CDR3 DNA reads TGTGCCAGCAGTGAACTGGGACTAGCGGGCGCCAGGGATACGCAGTATTTT.

The table lists this clonotype with many counts. The genes are TRBV6-6 and TRBJ2-1, with 7 bases fitting TRBD2. The J segment lost 4 bases and the V segment lost 6 bases, leaving 3 bases of the junction unmatched. The CDR3 length is 13 residues. Per germline, CDR1 MNHNY and CDR2 SVGAGI (reference sequence). CDR3 bases: TGTGCCAGCAGGCCTAGCGGTTACAATGAGCAGTTCTTC. Translated: CASRPSGYNEQFF.

The rearrangement joins TRBV5-1 to TRBJ2-7, with 8 nucleotides matching TRBD1. Germline assignment: CDR1 SGHRS and CDR2 YFSETQ. Unmatched junction bases numbered 7, after V lost 0 bases and J lost 2 bases. The CDR3 spans 16 residues. The CDR3 sequence is CASSLARDRRTYEQYF. The CDR3 DNA sequence: TGCGCCAGCAGCTTGGCCCGGGACAGGAGAACCTACGAGCAGTACTTC.